This TCR beta chain was profiled in a study of shared clonotypes between healthy human individuals. Study summary: CD8 memory received one plate per donor, CD8 naive two, CD4 memory three and CD4 naive three. Study-wide findings and caveats: Clonotypes which were not shared had lower generation probabilities than clonotypes that all four donors shared. Clonotype sharing levels among donors were expected to vary with sequencing depth. The sharing of roughly 5% of naive CD4 clonotypes was seen across several donors.

This clone was seen once. Its specificity is unknown. Sequencing was performed with immunoSEQ multiplex PCR; in TCRdb, only in-frame clones are kept and a portion is missing. The table has hundreds of thousands of clones, roughly 98% seen once; the top ten hold 0.3%. CD45RO-negative cells were positively selected for CCR7, leaving out terminally differentiated effector memory CD45RA+ cells. The sequence came from a man in his thirties or forties in good health. Sample: naive CD8+ T cells sorted from blood.

Here the CDR3 reads CASSIRDRADEQFF. The CDR3 region has the DNA TGCGCCAGCAGCATCCGGGACAGGGCCGATGAGCAGTTCTTC. V is TRBV5-1 and J is TRBJ2-1; 9 bases are a match to TRBD1. Trimming cost V 4 bases and J 8 bases; bases outside gene matches: 7. Per the germline V gene, CDR1 is SGHRS and CDR2 is YFSETQ. CDR3 size: 14 residues.